A selection of T cell receptor beta chains follows, all from one sample in a study of T cells in Graves' hyperthyroidism and ophthalmopathy. Each CDR3 protein gets one entry after TCRdb re-called the multiplex PCR reads with MiXCR. The sample lists around 500,000 distinct CDR3 sequences, 15% to 20% seen once, with approximately 32% in the top ten. The specimen was blood. The receptors shown here come from a woman in her twenties or thirties with Graves' ophthalmopathy. Each CDR3 is given without its conserved first and last residue. Part of the rows lack a size; the others show once, few, many or a class for expanded clones.

J gene: TRBJ1-1; V gene: TRBV12-3/TRBV12-4; clone size: many; CDR3 protein: ASSRGFTEAF
J gene: TRBJ2-1; V gene: TRBV12-3/TRBV12-4; clone size: few; CDR3 protein: ASTSSFVRNEQF
J gene: TRBJ1-2; V gene: TRBV28; clone size: -; CDR3 protein: ASTGQSYGYT
J gene: TRBJ2-7; V gene: TRBV3-1; clone size: -; CDR3 protein: ASSLQLETSGRLHEQY
J gene: TRBJ1-1; V gene: TRBV20-1; clone size: many; CDR3 protein: SASNSRDTEAF
J gene: TRBJ2-1; V gene: TRBV18; clone size: many; CDR3 protein: ASSPAGGRNNEQF
J gene: TRBJ1-1; V gene: TRBV19; clone size: -; CDR3 protein: ASSMNGQENTEAF
J gene: TRBJ2-5; V gene: TRBV19; clone size: -; CDR3 protein: ASSISGTAQETQY
J gene: TRBJ2-3; V gene: TRBV7-2; clone size: -; CDR3 protein: ASSQTGPDTQY
J gene: TRBJ1-2; V gene: TRBV28; clone size: many; CDR3 protein: ASRMGETGYT
J gene: TRBJ2-5; V gene: TRBV2; clone size: many; CDR3 protein: ASAFQETQY
J gene: TRBJ2-5; V gene: TRBV2; clone size: -; CDR3 protein: ASSGLDRTSGHNGEYQETQY
J gene: TRBJ2-7; V gene: TRBV4-3; clone size: -; CDR3 protein: ASSQELGTYEQY
J gene: TRBJ2-4; V gene: TRBV7-9; clone size: many; CDR3 protein: ASSLGGSRNIQY
J gene: TRBJ1-3; V gene: TRBV9; clone size: -; CDR3 protein: ASSAQQGNNIY
J gene: TRBJ2-2; V gene: TRBV5-1; clone size: many; CDR3 protein: ASSLHTGTTNTGELF
J gene: TRBJ1-1; V gene: TRBV9; clone size: few; CDR3 protein: ASSGGDRAGTEAF
J gene: TRBJ2-2; V gene: TRBV28; clone size: many; CDR3 protein: ASSLTDVGRDTGELF
J gene: TRBJ2-7; V gene: TRBV14; clone size: -; CDR3 protein: ASSQSWGGKLSTEQY
J gene: TRBJ2-5; V gene: TRBV7-6; clone size: -; CDR3 protein: ASSLVARSQETQY
J gene: TRBJ1-2; V gene: TRBV5-5; clone size: few; CDR3 protein: ASTFEPGSIYGYT
J gene: TRBJ2-3; V gene: TRBV7-8; clone size: many; CDR3 protein: ASSPYLRPDTQY
J gene: TRBJ2-7; V gene: TRBV7-9; clone size: few; CDR3 protein: ASSLFGDSGTYEQY
J gene: TRBJ1-5; V gene: TRBV10-1; clone size: few; CDR3 protein: ASSAGAHQPQH
J gene: TRBJ1-5; V gene: TRBV2; clone size: many; CDR3 protein: ASSAGQGDFPQH
J gene: TRBJ2-1; V gene: TRBV11-3; clone size: many; CDR3 protein: ASSGLGDEQF
J gene: TRBJ2-5; V gene: TRBV7-9; clone size: -; CDR3 protein: ASSLVQVGGETQY
J gene: TRBJ2-3; V gene: TRBV20-1; clone size: many; CDR3 protein: SAWDVTDTQY
J gene: TRBJ1-1; V gene: TRBV28; clone size: few; CDR3 protein: ASTLGEGRWNTEAF
J gene: TRBJ2-4; V gene: TRBV20-1; clone size: few; CDR3 protein: SARDENGDIQY
J gene: TRBJ2-7; V gene: TRBV20-1; clone size: few; CDR3 protein: SAREPVVPYEQY
J gene: TRBJ2-3; V gene: TRBV30; clone size: many; CDR3 protein: AWSSRGGPTDTQY
J gene: TRBJ2-7; V gene: TRBV5-1; clone size: many; CDR3 protein: ASSLAEGRYEQY
J gene: TRBJ2-2; V gene: TRBV5-1; clone size: -; CDR3 protein: ASRADANTGELF
J gene: TRBJ2-6; V gene: TRBV7-9; clone size: many; CDR3 protein: ASTTAGANVLT
J gene: TRBJ2-3; V gene: TRBV9; clone size: -; CDR3 protein: ASSVVGQGWTDTQY
J gene: TRBJ2-5; V gene: TRBV28; clone size: many; CDR3 protein: ASSLRTSGRVETQY
J gene: TRBJ2-7; V gene: TRBV5-1; clone size: many; CDR3 protein: ASSPPERGSYEQY
J gene: TRBJ2-3; V gene: TRBV9; clone size: -; CDR3 protein: ASSAPLDTQY
J gene: TRBJ2-1; V gene: TRBV19; clone size: -; CDR3 protein: ASSLGGRAGNEQF
J gene: TRBJ1-6; V gene: TRBV28; clone size: many; CDR3 protein: ASSLWTGGARNSPLH